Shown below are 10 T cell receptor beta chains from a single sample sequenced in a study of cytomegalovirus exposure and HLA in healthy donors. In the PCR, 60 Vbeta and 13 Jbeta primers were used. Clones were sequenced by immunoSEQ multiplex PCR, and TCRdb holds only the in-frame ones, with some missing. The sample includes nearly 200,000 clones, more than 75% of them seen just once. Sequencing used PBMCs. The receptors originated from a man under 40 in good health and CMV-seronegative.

CDR3 DNA: TGCGCCAGCAGCTTGGAAGGGACACCAACCGGGTATGGCTACACCTTC. This gives the protein CASSLEGTPTGYGYTF. The chain is built from TRBV5-1 and TRBJ1-2; D might be TRBD1 (6 bases). Trimming shortened V by 0 bases and J by 5 bases, and 17 bases separated the two germline ends. This CDR3 is built from 16 residues. CDR1 and CDR2 from the germline V gene are SGHRS and YFSETQ.

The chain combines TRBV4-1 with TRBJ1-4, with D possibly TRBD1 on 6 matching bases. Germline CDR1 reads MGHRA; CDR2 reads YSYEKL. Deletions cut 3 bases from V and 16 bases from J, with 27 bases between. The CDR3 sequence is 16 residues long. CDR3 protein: CASSHEASVRGQIGFF. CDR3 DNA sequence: TGCGCCAGCAGCCATGAGGCAAGTGTACGGGGACAAATCGGGTTTTTT.

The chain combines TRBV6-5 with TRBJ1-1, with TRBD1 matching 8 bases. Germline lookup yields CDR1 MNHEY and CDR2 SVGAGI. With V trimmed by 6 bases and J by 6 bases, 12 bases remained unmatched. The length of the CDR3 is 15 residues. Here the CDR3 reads CASSARTGFIAEAFF. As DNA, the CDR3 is TGTGCCAGCAGCGCACGGACAGGGTTTATCGCTGAAGCTTTCTTT.

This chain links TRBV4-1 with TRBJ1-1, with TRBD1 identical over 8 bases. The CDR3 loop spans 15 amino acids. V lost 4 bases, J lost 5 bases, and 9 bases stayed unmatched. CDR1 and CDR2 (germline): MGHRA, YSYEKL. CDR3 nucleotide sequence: TGCGCCAGCAGCCGCGAATCGACAGGGGTGACTGAAGCTTTCTTT. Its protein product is CASSRESTGVTEAFF.

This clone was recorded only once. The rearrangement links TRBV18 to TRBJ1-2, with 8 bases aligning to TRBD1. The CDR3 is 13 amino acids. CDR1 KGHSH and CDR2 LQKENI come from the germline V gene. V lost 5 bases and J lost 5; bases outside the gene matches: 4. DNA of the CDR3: TGTGCCAGCTCATCCGACAGGGGATATGGCTACACCTTC. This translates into CASSSDRGYGYTF.

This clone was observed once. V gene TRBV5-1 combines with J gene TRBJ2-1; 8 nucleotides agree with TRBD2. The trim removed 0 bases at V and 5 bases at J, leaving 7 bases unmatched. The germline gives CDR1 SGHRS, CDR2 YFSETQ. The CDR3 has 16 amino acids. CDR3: CASSLAGAGGDNEQFF. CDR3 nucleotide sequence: TGCGCCAGCAGCTTGGCCGGGGCGGGGGGTGACAATGAGCAGTTCTTC. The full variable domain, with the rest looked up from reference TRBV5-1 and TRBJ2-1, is KAGVTQTPRYLIKTRGQQVTLSCSPISGHRSVSWYQQTPGQGLQFLFEYFSETQRNKGNFPGRFSGRQFSNSRSEMNVSTLELGDSALYLCASSLAGAGGDNEQFFGPGTRLTVL.

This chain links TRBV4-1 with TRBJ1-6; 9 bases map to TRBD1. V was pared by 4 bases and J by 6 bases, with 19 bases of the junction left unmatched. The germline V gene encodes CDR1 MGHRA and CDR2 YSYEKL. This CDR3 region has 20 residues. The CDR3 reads CASSLTRTQGQGFFNSPLHF. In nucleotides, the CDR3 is TGCGCCAGCAGCCTAACAAGGACCCAAGGACAGGGGTTCTTTAATTCACCCCTCCACTTT.

For the CDR3, the DNA is TGTGCCAGCAACCCAACAGGGTTCCCTGAAGCTTTCTTT. This gives the protein CASNPTGFPEAFF. This chain uses TRBV6-5 with TRBJ1-1; D is possibly TRBD1 (6 bases). Germline V gene lookup returns CDR1 MNHEY and CDR2 SVGAGI. The CDR3 extends over 13 amino acids. Trimming shortened V by 7 bases and J by 6 bases, and 15 bases separated the two germline ends.

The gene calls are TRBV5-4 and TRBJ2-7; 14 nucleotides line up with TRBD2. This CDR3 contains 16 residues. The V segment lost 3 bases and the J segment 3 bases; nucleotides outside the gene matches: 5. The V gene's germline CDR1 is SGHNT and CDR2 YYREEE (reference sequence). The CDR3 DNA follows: TGTGCCAGCAGCTGGGCCGGGACTAGCGGGAGCTACGAGCAGTACTTC. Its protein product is CASSWAGTSGSYEQYF.

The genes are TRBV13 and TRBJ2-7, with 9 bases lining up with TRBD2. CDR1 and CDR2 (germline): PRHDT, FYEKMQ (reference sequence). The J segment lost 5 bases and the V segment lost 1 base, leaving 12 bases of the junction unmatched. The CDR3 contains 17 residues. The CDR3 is CASSLDRRGGGLNEQYF. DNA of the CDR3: TGTGCCAGCAGCTTAGATAGGCGGGGGGGCGGGTTAAACGAGCAGTACTTC.